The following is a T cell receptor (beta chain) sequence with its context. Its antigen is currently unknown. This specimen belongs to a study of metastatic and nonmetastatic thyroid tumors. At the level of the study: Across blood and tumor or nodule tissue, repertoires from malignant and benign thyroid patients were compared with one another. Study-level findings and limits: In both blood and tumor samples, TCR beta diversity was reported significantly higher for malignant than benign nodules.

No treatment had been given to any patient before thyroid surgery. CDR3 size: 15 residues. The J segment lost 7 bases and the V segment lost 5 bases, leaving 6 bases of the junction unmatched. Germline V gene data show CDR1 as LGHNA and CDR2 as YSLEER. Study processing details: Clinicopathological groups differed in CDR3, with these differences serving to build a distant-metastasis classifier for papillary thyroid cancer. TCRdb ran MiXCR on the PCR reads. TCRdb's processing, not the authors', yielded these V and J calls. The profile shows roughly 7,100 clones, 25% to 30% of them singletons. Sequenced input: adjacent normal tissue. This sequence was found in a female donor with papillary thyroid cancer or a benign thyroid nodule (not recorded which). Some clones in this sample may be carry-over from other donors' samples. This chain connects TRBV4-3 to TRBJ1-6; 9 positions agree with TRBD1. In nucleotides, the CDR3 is TGCGCCAGCAGCGCATTGGACAGGGGAAATTCACCCCTCCACTTT. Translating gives CASSALDRGNSPLHF.